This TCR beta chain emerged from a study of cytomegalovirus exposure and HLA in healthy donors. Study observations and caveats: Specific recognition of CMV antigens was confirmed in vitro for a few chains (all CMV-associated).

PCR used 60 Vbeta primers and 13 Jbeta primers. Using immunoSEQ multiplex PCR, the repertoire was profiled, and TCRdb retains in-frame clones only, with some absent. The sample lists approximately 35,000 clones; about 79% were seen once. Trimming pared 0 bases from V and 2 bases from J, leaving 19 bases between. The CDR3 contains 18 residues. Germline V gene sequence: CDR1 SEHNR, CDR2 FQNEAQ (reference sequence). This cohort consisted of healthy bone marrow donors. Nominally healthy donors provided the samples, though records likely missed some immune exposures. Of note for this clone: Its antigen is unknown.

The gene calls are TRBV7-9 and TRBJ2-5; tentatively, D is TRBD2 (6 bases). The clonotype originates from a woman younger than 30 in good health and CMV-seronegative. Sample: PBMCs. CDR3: CASSLAWMDVGGQETQYF. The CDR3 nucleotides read TGTGCCAGCAGCTTAGCGTGGATGGACGTTGGGGGGCAAGAGACCCAGTACTTC. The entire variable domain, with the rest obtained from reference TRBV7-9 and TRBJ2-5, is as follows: DTGVSQNPRHKITKRGQNVTFRCDPISEHNRLYWYRQTLGQGPEFLTYFQNEAQLEKSRLLSDRFSAERPKGSFSTLEIQRTEQGDSAMYLCASSLAWMDVGGQETQYFGPGTRLLVL.